The sequence of this T cell receptor (beta chain) was determined in a study of shared clonotypes between healthy human individuals. General study points: It was the non-shared clonotypes that had lower generation probabilities than clonotypes shared by all four donors. Clonotype sharing levels among donors were expected to vary with sequencing depth.

Sequenced by immunoSEQ multiplex PCR; TCRdb stores in-frame clones only, minus some. The table has around 610,000 clones, 95% to 97% seen once. CDR1 is MNHEY and CDR2 is SMNVEV in the germline V gene (reference sequence). This CDR3 comprises 16 residues. Terminally differentiated effector memory CD45RA+ cells were excluded from the naive CD8 cells, which were CD45RO-negative and positively selected for CCR7. With regard to this clone: Its antigen is still unknown.

The sequence was collected from a woman aged 25 to 39 in good health. Sequencing was performed on naive CD8+ T cells sorted from blood. This chain connects TRBV27 to TRBJ2-5, with 7 bases fitting TRBD1. The DNA matches TRBJ2-7 better at its end, which makes the J call doubtful. The CDR3 loop reads CASSPLSTGPSYEQYF. As DNA, the CDR3 is TGTGCCAGCAGTCCCCTATCGACAGGGCCTTCCTACGAGCAGTACTTC.